This record concerns one TCR beta chain sequence. This entry belongs to a study of blood T cell repertoires in COVID-19. Study context: Sources were T cells, B-cell-depleted T cells, or PBMCs; the material itself was cDNA or gDNA.

TCRdb keeps only in-frame clones here, not all; method: immunoSEQ multiplex PCR. The data contain roughly 150,000 clones, more than 75% of them singletons. The sample was peripheral blood. This TCR was sampled from an elderly woman with acute or convalescent COVID-19.

CDR3 sequence (DNA): TGTGCCTGGCGGGAAGACAGGGGACTGAGTCGTAATGAAAAACTGTTTTTT. Residues: CAWREDRGLSRNEKLFF. This chain uses TRBV30 with TRBJ1-4, with 8 bases fitting TRBD1. The CDR3 extends over 17 amino acids. The V gene's germline CDR1 is GTSNPN and CDR2 SVGIG (reference sequence). Trimming at V came to 5 bases and at J to 4 bases, leaving 15 bases not matched to a gene. Variable domain in full (rest from reference TRBV30 and TRBJ1-4): SQTIHQWPATLVQPVGSPLSLECTVEGTSNPNLYWYRQAAGRGLQLLFYSVGIGQISSEVPQNLSASRPQDRQFILSSKKLLLSDSGFYLCAWREDRGLSRNEKLFFGSGTQLSVL.